Following are 12 T cell receptor beta chains from one sample sequenced in a study of T-cell reconstitution after alpha-beta-depleted transplantation in children. Construction of the TCRbeta library involved unique molecular identifiers. Using its own MiXCR run on the PCR reads, TCRdb lists one record per CDR3 protein. This sample yields about 980,000 distinct CDR3 sequences, of which less than 30% are seen a single time; about 28% belongs to the top ten. The sample here was PBMCs, mostly from graft donor cells, taken 360 days after TCRalphabeta/CD19-depleted stem cell transplant. Receptors originate from a boy younger than two who had a stem cell transplant for SCID, so the T cells may come from the graft donor.

J is TRBJ2-5 and V is TRBV12-3 or TRBV12-4; a possible D gene is TRBD1 (5 bases). The CDR3 consists of 14 residues. V dropped 3 bases and J dropped 1 base, with 9 bases sitting between them. CDR3 nucleotides: TGTGCCAGCAGTTTTCAGGGCATCCAAGAGACCCAGTACTTC. Its translation: CASSFQGIQETQYF.

CDR3 bases: TGCAGCGCCGTAGGACAGATTAACACTGAAGCTTTCTTT. It encodes CSAVGQINTEAFF. The genes are TRBV29-1 and TRBJ1-1, with a tentative D call TRBD1 (6 bases). The CDR3 has 13 residues. The germline CDR1 and CDR2 sequences are SQVTM and ANQGSEA. V gave up 7 bases and J gave up 2 bases, with 14 bases separating them.

J is TRBJ2-7 and V is TRBV18; no reliable D call. The CDR3 runs to 16 residues. V was clipped by 3 bases and J by 4 bases, with 19 bases between them. The V gene's germline CDR1 is KGHSH and CDR2 LQKENI. In DNA form, the CDR3 reads TGTGCCAGCTCACCGGAATCCTCCACCACTCCTTACGAGCAGTACTTC. It is translated as CASSPESSTTPYEQYF.

This clonotype was recorded a few times. The chain combines TRBV27 with TRBJ2-5; D gene ambiguous. This CDR3 is 14 amino acids long. Germline CDR1 is MNHEY and CDR2 is SMNVEV (reference sequence). Trimming cost V 1 base and J 5 bases, with 11 bases left between them. CDR3 region: CASSLWFGRETQYF. Written as DNA, the CDR3 is TGTGCCAGCAGTTTATGGTTTGGCCGGGAGACCCAGTACTTC.

This clonotype was seen a few times. The chain uses TRBV20-1 and TRBJ2-5; TRBD2 matches at 14 bases. V lost 6 bases to trimming and J lost 2 bases; unmatched junction nucleotides: 8. CDR1 and CDR2 (germline): DFQATT, SNEGSKA (reference sequence). This CDR3 comprises 16 residues. CDR3 in amino acids: CSATGTSGGHQETQYF. CDR3 coding DNA: TGCAGTGCCACCGGGACTAGCGGGGGCCATCAAGAGACCCAGTACTTC.

This clonotype was seen more than once but under ten times. V gene TRBV5-1 combines with J gene TRBJ2-1, with 12 bases fitting TRBD2. CDR1 is SGHRS and CDR2 is YFSETQ in the germline V gene. This CDR3 region has 17 residues. Losses at the gene ends were 4 bases for V and 4 bases for J; bases not matched to a gene: 9. The CDR3 here is CASSPILGLAGYNEQFF. As DNA, the CDR3 is TGCGCCAGCAGCCCCATATTAGGACTAGCGGGGTACAATGAGCAGTTCTTC.

This clonotype was counted only a few times. The chain couples TRBV10-3 to TRBJ2-1, with 12 positions matching TRBD2. In germline, CDR1 is ENHRY, CDR2 SYGVKD. CDR3 size: 16 residues. The V segment lost 8 bases and the J segment 3 bases; nucleotides outside the gene matches: 8. Here the CDR3 reads CAIGDLAGGNYNEQFF. The CDR3 coding sequence is TGTGCCATCGGGGACCTAGCGGGGGGGAACTACAATGAGCAGTTCTTC.

This clonotype appeared a few times. The chain combines TRBV13 with TRBJ2-7, with 10 bases identical to TRBD2. The V gene's germline CDR1 is PRHDT and CDR2 FYEKMQ (reference sequence). There are 13 residues in the CDR3. Trimming at V came to 4 bases and at J to 7 bases, leaving 4 bases not matched to a gene. Written as DNA, the CDR3 is TGTGCCAGCAGCTCTAGCGGGGGAGGGGAGCAGTACTTC. Amino acids: CASSSSGGGEQYF.

The V call is TRBV2, the J call TRBJ2-5; 10 nucleotides match TRBD1. CDR1 SNHLY and CDR2 FYNNEI come from the germline V gene. V was clipped by 4 bases and J by 1 base; unmatched bases: 0. The CDR3 sequence is 14 residues long. CDR3 amino acids: CASSGDRGQETQYF. Written as DNA, the CDR3 is TGTGCCAGCAGTGGGGACAGGGGCCAAGAGACCCAGTACTTC.

This clonotype was found a few times. The gene calls are TRBV12-3 or TRBV12-4 and TRBJ2-1, with 7 bases lining up with TRBD1. This CDR3 comprises 12 residues. Trimming removed 6 bases from V and 9 bases from J; junction bases left unmatched: 5. The CDR3 spells CASSRQGAEQFF. The CDR3 DNA is TGTGCCAGCAGCCGACAGGGCGCTGAGCAGTTCTTC.

This clonotype was recorded a few times. This rearrangement joins TRBV9 to TRBJ2-2; D is perhaps TRBD1 (5 bases). The CDR3 is made up of 15 amino acids. Trimming removed 7 bases at V and 0 bases at J, with 13 bases between. From germline, CDR1 is SGDLS and CDR2 YYNGEE. CDR3 loop: CASGKGHANTGELFF. Written as DNA, the CDR3 is TGTGCCAGCGGAAAGGGGCACGCGAACACCGGGGAGCTGTTTTTT.

The chain couples TRBV5-1 to TRBJ2-5, with D perhaps matching TRBD1 (5 bases). V was shortened by 0 bases and J by 2 bases, with 11 bases between the two germline ends. Per germline, CDR1 SGHRS and CDR2 YFSETQ. The CDR3 sequence is 15 residues long. The CDR3 loop reads CASSLGGDSQETQYF. CDR3 nucleotide sequence: TGCGCCAGCAGCTTGGGGGGCGACTCACAAGAGACCCAGTACTTC.